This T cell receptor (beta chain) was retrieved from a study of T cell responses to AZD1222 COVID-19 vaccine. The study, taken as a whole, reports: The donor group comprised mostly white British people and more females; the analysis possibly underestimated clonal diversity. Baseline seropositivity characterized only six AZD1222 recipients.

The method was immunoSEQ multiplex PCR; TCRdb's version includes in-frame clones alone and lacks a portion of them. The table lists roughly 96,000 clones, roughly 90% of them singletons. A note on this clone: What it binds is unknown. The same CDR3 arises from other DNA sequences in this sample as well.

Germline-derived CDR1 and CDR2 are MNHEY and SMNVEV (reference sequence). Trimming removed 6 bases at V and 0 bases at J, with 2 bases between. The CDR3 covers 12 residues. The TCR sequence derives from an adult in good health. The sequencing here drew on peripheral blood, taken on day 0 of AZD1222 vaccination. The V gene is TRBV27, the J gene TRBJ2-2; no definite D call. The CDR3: CASSSNTGELFF. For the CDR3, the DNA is TGTGCCAGCAGCTCGAACACCGGGGAGCTGTTTTTT.